The 23 T cell receptor beta chains below come from one sample, sequenced in a study of cytomegalovirus exposure and HLA in healthy donors. The primer mix had 60 Vbeta and 13 Jbeta primers. Clones were sequenced by immunoSEQ multiplex PCR, and TCRdb holds only the in-frame ones, with some missing. The sample has about 180,000 clones; over 80% are singletons. Sequences were obtained from PBMCs. These receptors were collected from a man aged 35 to 55 in good health and CMV-seronegative.

The J gene is TRBJ1-5, the V gene TRBV6-1, with TRBD1 matching 10 bases. The CDR3 spans 14 residues. CDR1 and CDR2 (germline): MNHNS, SASEGT. The J segment lost 3 bases and the V segment lost 11 bases, leaving 7 bases of the junction unmatched. The DNA of the CDR3 is TGTGCCGGCGCCGGGACAGGGGTCAATCAGCCCCAGCATTTT. Protein product: CAGAGTGVNQPQHF.

The chain uses TRBV28 and TRBJ2-5, with 8 bases that match TRBD1. The J call may be incorrect, as the DNA end agrees better with TRBJ2-7. CDR1 MDHEN and CDR2 SYDVKM come from the germline V gene. This CDR3 contains 16 residues. In nucleotides, the CDR3 is TGTGCCAGCAGTCCTTATAGGGGGACAGGTTCTTACGAGCAGTACTTC. Encoded protein: CASSPYRGTGSYEQYF.

As concerns this clone: It is likely a read error, because the conserved phenylalanine at the end of the CDR3 is missing. V usage is TRBV28 and J usage is TRBJ2-7; possible D gene TRBD2, 6 bases. This CDR3 contains 17 residues. Trimming stripped 6 bases from V and 2 bases from J, with 23 bases between. Per germline, CDR1 MDHEN and CDR2 SYDVKM. CDR3 protein: CASSRLEGGMITYEQYL. In DNA, the CDR3 is TGTGCCAGCAGCCGATTGGAGGGCGGGATGATTACCTACGAGCAGTACCTC.

This sequence joins TRBV7-2 and TRBJ1-3, with 7 bases that match TRBD1. V was pared by 1 base and J by 8 bases, with 2 bases of the junction left unmatched. The V gene's germline CDR1 is SGHTA and CDR2 FQGNSA. This CDR3 region has 13 residues. This chain's CDR3 is CASSLGQGDTIYF. CDR3 sequence (DNA): TGTGCCAGCAGCTTAGGACAGGGAGACACCATATATTTT.

The chain links TRBV7-2 to TRBJ2-1; unclear D gene. Germline CDR1 SGHTA, CDR2 FQGNSA. Trimming took off 1 base at V and 2 bases at J, with 12 bases between the two ends. This CDR3 contains 16 residues. The CDR3 here is CASSLVAEPAYNEQFF. The CDR3 DNA reads TGTGCCAGCAGCTTAGTCGCGGAGCCCGCCTACAATGAGCAGTTCTTC.

The chain links TRBV9 to TRBJ2-3, with 15 bases aligning to TRBD2. Germline loops: CDR1 SGDLS, CDR2 YYNGEE. V was pared by 0 bases and J by 5 bases, with 10 bases of the junction left unmatched. The CDR3 spans 19 residues. CDR3 nucleotides: TGTGCCAGCAGCGTAGGCCGGGGACTAGCGGGAGGTTGGGTAGATACGCAGTATTTT. It yields the protein CASSVGRGLAGGWVDTQYF. The whole variable domain, filled in from reference TRBV9 and TRBJ2-3, reads DSGVTQTPKHLITATGQRVTLRCSPRSGDLSVYWYQQSLDQGLQFLIQYYNGEERAKGNILERFSAQQFPDLHSELNLSSLELGDSALYFCASSVGRGLAGGWVDTQYFGPGTRLTVL.

The chain has TRBV14 and TRBJ1-1; no definite D call. V was shortened by 4 bases and J by 3 bases, with 15 bases between the two germline ends. Germline V gene data show CDR1 as SGHDN and CDR2 as FVKESK. The CDR3 is 15 amino acids. The CDR3 DNA reads as TGTGCCAGCAGCCCCCTGGGGAGTGGAGACACTGAAGCTTTCTTT. Its translation is CASSPLGSGDTEAFF.

This clone was counted a few times. The rearrangement uses TRBV4-2 and TRBJ2-7; D possibly corresponds to TRBD2 (5 bases). CDR1 and CDR2 (germline): LGHNA, YNFKEQ. The CDR3 consists of 16 residues. Trimming removed 1 base at V and 1 base at J, with 14 bases between. The CDR3 protein is CASSQGGLYESYEQYF. CDR3 sequence (DNA): TGTGCCAGCAGCCAAGGCGGACTGTATGAGTCCTACGAGCAGTACTTC.

This chain joins TRBV11-2 and TRBJ1-1, with D unclear. The length of the CDR3 is 15 residues. V lost 2 bases and J 6 bases, leaving 16 bases between the germline ends. Germline lookup yields CDR1 SGHAT and CDR2 FQNNGV. The CDR3 sequence is CASSLLSGRLAEAFF. As DNA, the CDR3 is TGTGCCAGCAGCTTACTATCGGGGAGACTGGCTGAAGCTTTCTTT.

The rearrangement joins TRBV13 to TRBJ2-1; 8 positions agree with TRBD2. Germline CDR1 PRHDT, CDR2 FYEKMQ (reference sequence). CDR3 length equals 17 residues. Germline trimming cut 4 bases from V and 5 bases from J; bases unmatched to any gene: 13. CDR3 loop: CASSSSGASGFHNEQFF. DNA of the CDR3: TGTGCCAGCAGCTCATCTGGGGCTAGCGGGTTTCACAATGAGCAGTTCTTC. The full variable domain, its missing parts supplied by reference TRBV13 and TRBJ2-1, is AAGVIQSPRHLIKEKRETATLKCYPIPRHDTVYWYQQGPGQDPQFLISFYEKMQSDKGSIPDRFSAQQFSDYHSELNMSSLELGDSALYFCASSSSGASGFHNEQFFGPGTRLTVL.

V gene TRBV7-8 combines with J gene TRBJ2-1; D unclear. CDR1 SGHVS and CDR2 FQNEAQ come from the germline V gene. The germline V and J ends were trimmed by 5 bases and 6 bases, with 8 bases remaining between them. The CDR3 is 12 amino acids. CDR3 DNA sequence: TGTGCCAGCAGCCGCACGGGCAATGAGCAGTTCTTC. It specifies CASSRTGNEQFF. The variable domain in full, with the rest retrieved from reference TRBV7-8 and TRBJ2-1, is GAGVSQSPRYKVAKRGQDVALRCDPISGHVSLFWYQQALGQGPEFLTYFQNEAQLDKSGLPSDRFFAERPEGSVSTLKIQRTQQEDSAVYLCASSRTGNEQFFGPGTRLTVL.

Only a few counts were recorded for this clone. J is TRBJ1-2 and V is TRBV5-1; D uncertain. This CDR3 is built from 14 residues. Per germline, CDR1 SGHRS and CDR2 YFSETQ. Trimming removed 4 bases from V and 4 bases from J, with 14 bases in between. For the CDR3, the DNA is TGCGCCAGCAGCCCGGGAGGTTCGGCCTATGGCTACACCTTC. Residues: CASSPGGSAYGYTF. The full variable domain, rest sourced from reference TRBV5-1 and TRBJ1-2, is KAGVTQTPRYLIKTRGQQVTLSCSPISGHRSVSWYQQTPGQGLQFLFEYFSETQRNKGNFPGRFSGRQFSNSRSEMNVSTLELGDSALYLCASSPGGSAYGYTFGSGTRLTVV.

The J gene is TRBJ1-1, the V gene TRBV29-1, with D possibly being TRBD1 (6 bases). Trimming took 7 bases from V and 0 from J, leaving 15 bases between them. Germline CDR1 is SQVTM and CDR2 is ANQGSEA. The CDR3 is 14 residues long. CDR3 in amino acids: CSAEDSGLNTEAFF. CDR3 sequence (DNA): TGCAGCGCGGAGGACAGCGGATTGAACACTGAAGCTTTCTTT.

The chain uses TRBV6-6 and TRBJ2-5; D unresolved. V dropped 0 bases and J dropped 2 bases, with 10 bases sitting between them. Germline loops: CDR1 MNHNY, CDR2 SVGAGI (reference sequence). This CDR3 has 15 amino acids. CDR3 sequence: CASSYSAHPQETQYF. CDR3 sequence (DNA): TGTGCCAGCAGTTACTCGGCACACCCACAAGAGACCCAGTACTTC.

V is TRBV18 and J is TRBJ1-5; D unclear. The germline CDR1 and CDR2 sequences are KGHSH and LQKENI. This CDR3 is 13 amino acids long. Trimming left V 0 bases short and J 4 bases short, with 4 bases between. DNA of the CDR3: TGTGCCAGCTCACCACCGACAAATCAGCCCCAGCATTTT. Translating it yields CASSPPTNQPQHF.

The chain employs TRBV21-1 and TRBJ1-2; the table's D call, TRBD1, has no DNA check behind it. TRBV21-1 is noted as a pseudogene. The CDR3 runs to 13 residues. The CDR3 nucleotides are TGTGCCAGCAGCAAGGGACAGGGGTCTTCCTACACCTTC. Amino acid sequence: CASSKGQGSSYTF.

The gene calls are TRBV5-1 and TRBJ2-1; 9 bases map to TRBD1. This CDR3 is built from 16 residues. Trimming at V came to 4 bases and at J to 0 bases, leaving 5 bases not matched to a gene. The germline V gene encodes CDR1 SGHRS and CDR2 YFSETQ. The CDR3 DNA is TGCGCCAGCAGCCGGACAGGGGTCAGCTCCTACAATGAGCAGTTCTTC. It encodes CASSRTGVSSYNEQFF.

J is TRBJ1-5 and V is TRBV2; possible D gene TRBD1, 5 bases. The germline V gene encodes CDR1 SNHLY and CDR2 FYNNEI. The CDR3 is made up of 15 amino acids. With 6 bases removed from V and 3 bases from J, the gap between germline ends came to 15 bases. In DNA form, the CDR3 reads TGTGCCAGCAGCCCGCGGCGACAGTCCAATCAGCCCCAGCATTTT. Encoded protein: CASSPRRQSNQPQHF. Supplemented by reference TRBV2 and TRBJ1-5, the full variable domain reads EPEVTQTPSHQVTQMGQEVILRCVPISNHLYFYWYRQILGQKVEFLVSFYNNEISEKSEIFDDQFSVERPDGSNFTLKIRSTKLEDSAMYFCASSPRRQSNQPQHFGDGTRLSIL.

The V and J genes are TRBV6-1 and TRBJ1-5, with a weak D call TRBD1 (6 bases). The CDR3 spans 14 residues. With 5 bases removed from V and 7 bases from J, the gap between germline ends came to 15 bases. The germline CDR1 and CDR2 sequences are MNHNS and SASEGT. As DNA, the CDR3 is TGTGCCAGCAGTTTCGGGGGGCTGGGGCAGCCCCAGCATTTT. It translates to CASSFGGLGQPQHF.

The rearrangement joins TRBV27 to TRBJ2-3; D not resolved. The length of the CDR3 is 16 residues. Germline-derived CDR1 and CDR2 are MNHEY and SMNVEV (reference sequence). Between the trimmed V and J ends, which lost 0 bases and 0 bases, there was a span of 10 bases. CDR3 sequence (DNA): TGTGCCAGCAGTTTATCGAGGTCCCGGAGCACAGATACGCAGTATTTT. This codes for CASSLSRSRSTDTQYF.

This clone was counted a few times. The chain combines TRBV7-2 with TRBJ2-5; D might be TRBD1 (5 bases). The V end lost 5 bases, the J end lost 4 bases, and 17 bases lay between the germline ends. CDR3 size: 15 residues. CDR1 and CDR2 from the germline V gene are SGHTA and FQGNSA. CDR3 in amino acids: CASSPPGRAGETQYF. The CDR3 region has the DNA TGTGCCAGCAGCCCCCCCGGCAGGGCTGGAGAGACCCAGTACTTC.

J is TRBJ1-4 and V is TRBV5-4, with D perhaps matching TRBD1 (6 bases). The germline gives CDR1 SGHNT, CDR2 YYREEE (reference sequence). The CDR3 extends over 13 amino acids. V dropped 3 bases and J dropped 8 bases, with 11 bases sitting between them. The CDR3 coding sequence is TGTGCCAGCAGCTCCGGGACAAGGGAAAAACTGTTTTTT. It codes for CASSSGTREKLFF.

The chain combines TRBV28 with TRBJ2-7; 10 positions match TRBD1. CDR1 is MDHEN, CDR2 SYDVKM, per germline. The V segment lost 3 bases and the J segment 4 bases; nucleotides outside the gene matches: 9. The CDR3 covers 16 residues. The CDR3 DNA follows: TGTGCCAGCAGTTTCCCGGCCGGGACAGGGGAATACGAGCAGTACTTC. Encoded protein: CASSFPAGTGEYEQYF.